This is a list of T cell receptor beta chains from one sample in a study of T cell repertoires in aging, cancer and after chemotherapy. TCRdb re-analysed the multiplex PCR reads in MiXCR, keeping a single row per CDR3 protein. The sample comprises about 3,300 distinct CDR3 sequences, 20% to 25% of which are singletons, and roughly a fifth rests with the top ten. The sample consisted of blood. The origin of the receptors is a human donor with a blood cancer. Both conserved end residues are part of each CDR3. Each record gives: V gene, clone size, J gene, CDR3 protein. Part of the rows lack a size; the others show once, few, many or a class for expanded clones.

V gene: TRBV11-2
clone size: few
J gene: TRBJ2-3
CDR3 protein: CASSPRVTAYSTDTQYF

V gene: TRBV5-1
clone size: once
J gene: TRBJ2-3
CDR3 protein: CASSSTRGGTTRGADTQYF

V gene: TRBV20-1
clone size: few
J gene: TRBJ1-5
CDR3 protein: CSARQGINQPQHF

V gene: TRBV30
clone size: medium-sized
J gene: TRBJ2-2
CDR3 protein: CAWSDGQSTGELFF

V gene: TRBV6-2/TRBV6-3
clone size: once
J gene: TRBJ1-2
CDR3 protein: CASSYRRDRNYGYTF

V gene: TRBV21-1
clone size: -
J gene: TRBJ2-7
CDR3 protein: CASSRKGRRGLYEQYF

V gene: TRBV27
clone size: medium-sized
J gene: TRBJ1-1
CDR3 protein: CASSRYPPGQPFMNTEAFF

V gene: TRBV7-9
clone size: -
J gene: TRBJ2-1
CDR3 protein: CASFPAGSYNEQFF

V gene: TRBV24-1
clone size: -
J gene: TRBJ2-3
CDR3 protein: CATSDPAFGTDTQYF

V gene: TRBV29-1
clone size: large
J gene: TRBJ2-3
CDR3 protein: CSVRAQTDTQYF

V gene: TRBV5-4
clone size: -
J gene: TRBJ2-7
CDR3 protein: CASSKGTSERGGYEQYF

V gene: TRBV6-5
clone size: medium-sized
J gene: TRBJ2-7
CDR3 protein: CASSWANGGALEQYF

V gene: TRBV7-9
clone size: -
J gene: TRBJ2-7
CDR3 protein: CASSPLGYEQYF

V gene: TRBV6-6
clone size: medium-sized
J gene: TRBJ1-3
CDR3 protein: CASSLSVASGNTIYF

V gene: TRBV30
clone size: -
J gene: TRBJ1-5
CDR3 protein: CAWSASWGVGQPQHF

V gene: TRBV6-1
clone size: medium-sized
J gene: TRBJ1-5
CDR3 protein: CASSEYRRGLDQPQHF